These T cell receptor beta chains were read from a single sample in a study of T cell responses to AZD1222 COVID-19 vaccine. TCRdb keeps only in-frame clones here, not all; method: immunoSEQ multiplex PCR. Here the sample spans about 130,000 clones, 91% being singletons. This specimen consisted of peripheral blood, obtained 28 days after the second AZD1222 dose. Source of these receptors: an adult who received the AZD1222 COVID-19 vaccine. Each CDR3 is given without its conserved first and last residue. D genes are given only for firm matches.

d_gene: .; j_gene: TRBJ1-2; v_gene: TRBV7-2; CDR3aa: ASSPGRSYGYT
d_gene: .; j_gene: TRBJ2-2; v_gene: TRBV4-3; CDR3aa: ASSGQWRSTGELF
d_gene: .; j_gene: TRBJ1-4; v_gene: TRBV3-1/TRBV3-2; CDR3aa: ASSHHRDFNEKLF
d_gene: .; j_gene: TRBJ2-5; v_gene: TRBV9; CDR3aa: ASSPQGRSQETQY
d_gene: TRBD2; j_gene: TRBJ2-7; v_gene: TRBV4-2; CDR3aa: ASSQDWLAGVDSSYEQY
d_gene: .; j_gene: TRBJ1-1; v_gene: TRBV4-1; CDR3aa: ASSQVPDLTEAF
d_gene: .; j_gene: TRBJ1-1; v_gene: TRBV10-1; CDR3aa: ASSEHTAQGTEAF
d_gene: TRBD1; j_gene: TRBJ2-5; v_gene: TRBV2; CDR3aa: ASSSGTGTETQY
d_gene: .; j_gene: TRBJ1-5; v_gene: TRBV5-6; CDR3aa: ASSLDPNQPQH
d_gene: TRBD1; j_gene: TRBJ1-6; v_gene: TRBV10-2; CDR3aa: ASSDLGTANNSPLH
d_gene: TRBD1; j_gene: TRBJ1-6; v_gene: TRBV11-1; CDR3aa: ASSFQGVGNSPLH